What follows describes a single T cell receptor (beta chain). The data originate from a study of shared clonotypes between healthy human individuals. It was into CD45RA+ naive and CD45RA-negative memory subsets that the CD4+ cells were split. J lost 9 bases, V lost 4 bases, and 10 bases had no gene match. CDR1 is ENHRY, CDR2 SYGVKD, per germline. The CDR3 contains 15 residues. An even split of each subset's genomic DNA across several immunoSEQ plates was performed. Sequencing used immunoSEQ multiplex PCR; TCRdb keeps in-frame clones, though not all of them. The table includes over 1.5 million clones, 95% to 99% detected once.

This clonotype was obtained from a man aged 25-45 years in good health. The source material was naive CD4+ T cells sorted from blood. Described subset: CD45RA+ positively selected. V usage is TRBV10-3 and J usage is TRBJ2-1; 9 bases match TRBD2. CDR3 in DNA: TGTGCCATCAGTGGTAGCGGGAGATGGTCAGGTGAGCAGTTCTTC. Its translation is CAISGSGRWSGEQFF.